The T cell receptor (beta chain) under discussion was sequenced for a study of T-cell memory formation after mild COVID-19. The V end lost 4 bases, the J end lost 2 bases, and 13 bases lay between the germline ends. In germline, CDR1 is DFQATT, CDR2 SNEGSKA (reference sequence). The CDR3 covers 14 residues. TCRdb reanalysed the 5' RACE reads using MiXCR and keeps one entry per CDR3 protein. Found here are just over 400,000 distinct CDR3 sequences, more than 20% of them singletons; the top ten hold approximately 14%. The specimen was PBMCs or a T cell subset sorted from them (not recorded which). This receptor was taken from an adult woman who had mild COVID-19 (a few samples of this study predate the infection). Cell type and time point are not known. The chain joins TRBV20-1 to TRBJ2-3; D unresolved. In nucleotides, the CDR3 is TGCAGTGCTACTCCGGGTTTTTACACAGATACGCAGTATTTT. Translating it yields CSATPGFYTDTQYF.